This T cell receptor (beta chain) was identified during a study of blood T cell repertoires in COVID-19. This clone has only one observation. The CDR3 length is 15 residues. In germline, CDR1 is SGDLS, CDR2 YYNGEE. The J segment lost 1 base and the V segment lost 3 bases, leaving 3 bases of the junction unmatched. Authors' data handling: It was from reference gene primer amplification that nucleated cell counts were estimated. Only in-frame clones appear in the TCRdb table, and some are missing; sequencing was by immunoSEQ multiplex PCR. The V and J calls and clone size are taken from that table; D and trimming were inferred from the DNA. The sample shows under 200,000 clones, about four fifths of them seen only once.

The V gene is TRBV9, the J gene TRBJ2-7, with 11 bases matching TRBD1. The sequencing input was peripheral blood. This sequence was found in a man in his 60s with acute or convalescent COVID-19. The CDR3 DNA sequence: TGTGCCAGCAGCGCCGGGACAGGGGGTTCCTACGAGCAGTACTTC. Its translation is CASSAGTGGSYEQYF. The full variable domain, rest sourced from reference TRBV9 and TRBJ2-7, is DSGVTQTPKHLITATGQRVTLRCSPRSGDLSVYWYQQSLDQGLQFLIQYYNGEERAKGNILERFSAQQFPDLHSELNLSSLELGDSALYFCASSAGTGGSYEQYFGPGTRLTVT.